A selection of T cell receptor beta chains follows, all from one sample in a study of blood T cell repertoires in COVID-19. The method was immunoSEQ multiplex PCR; TCRdb's version includes in-frame clones alone and lacks a portion of them. The sample carries around 270,000 clones, about 88% recorded once. Input material: peripheral blood. The receptors originated from a man aged 55 to 70 who had recovered from COVID-19. CDR3s include the opening cysteine and the closing phenylalanine or tryptophan. D genes are given only for firm matches. Clone size is shown for a subset of rows, as once, few, many or a class of expanded clone.

d_gene,v_gene,abundance,j_gene,CDR3nt,CDR3aa
-,TRBV18,-,TRBJ1-1,TGTGCCAGCTCACCACACGGGACTGAAGCTTTCTTT,CASSPHGTEAFF
-,TRBV24-1,-,TRBJ1-5,TGTGCCACCAGTCAGGGGTACGGTCAGCCCCAGCATTTT,CATSQGYGQPQHF
-,TRBV2,-,TRBJ2-1,TGTGCCAGCAGAAGTCTAGCCGTCGCCAATGAGCAGTTCTTC,CASRSLAVANEQFF
-,TRBV2,-,TRBJ2-7,TGTGCCAGCAGTGAGCCCAAAGGGAGCTACGAGCAGTACTTC,CASSEPKGSYEQYF
TRBD1,TRBV3-1/TRBV3-2,-,TRBJ1-3,TGTGCCAGCAGCCAAGGGGCCGGGACAGGCAGAAACACCATATATTTT,CASSQGAGTGRNTIYF
TRBD2,TRBV11-2,few,TRBJ2-3,TGTGCCAGCAGCTTAGCGGTGCGGGGGGGCGATACGCAGTATTTT,CASSLAVRGGDTQYF
TRBD1,TRBV6-5,few,TRBJ1-5,TGTGCCAGCAACGGACAGGGAATCAATCAGCCCCAGCATTTT,CASNGQGINQPQHF
TRBD1,TRBV19,-,TRBJ2-2,TGTGCCAGTAGTACGGGACAGGGTTACACCGGGGAGCTGTTTTTT,CASSTGQGYTGELFF
TRBD2,TRBV5-1,-,TRBJ2-7,TGCGCCAGCAGCTCGGGGACTAGCGGGGGGGCCTACGAGCAGTACTTC,CASSSGTSGGAYEQYF
-,TRBV2,few,TRBJ1-6,TGTGCCAGCAGTGGACAGCCCTATAATTCACCCCTCCACTTT,CASSGQPYNSPLHF